Each of the 24 T cell receptor beta chains below was sequenced from the same sample in a study of T cells after yellow fever vaccination. TCRdb used MiXCR to reprocess the 5' RACE reads, holding one entry per CDR3 protein. Of around 350,000 distinct CDR3 sequences listed, 11% are singletons. The specimen comprised PBMCs, sampled on the day of the first yellow fever vaccination. The receptor source for this set is a man aged 18 to 30 who received the YFV17D yellow fever vaccine.

The V call is TRBV5-1, the J call TRBJ2-1, with 8 bases fitting TRBD2. The CDR3 has 14 amino acids. CDR1 is SGHRS, CDR2 YFSETQ, per germline. Unmatched junction bases numbered 7, after V lost 2 bases and J lost 9 bases. CDR3 nucleotides: TGCGCCAGCAGCTTTATAGCGGGGAAGGCTGAGCAGTTCTTC. It is translated as CASSFIAGKAEQFF.

There are many counts of this clonotype. This chain uses TRBV5-1 with TRBJ2-5, with D possibly being TRBD2 (6 bases). The CDR3 extends over 12 amino acids. Trimming shortened V by 4 bases and J by 11 bases, and 15 bases separated the two germline ends. Germline V gives CDR1 SGHRS, CDR2 YFSETQ. CDR3 bases: TGCGCCAGCAGCCCGCCTCGCGGGGCTCAGTACTTC. It is translated as CASSPPRGAQYF.

This clonotype was counted a few times. V is TRBV11-2 and J is TRBJ1-5; 11 positions agree with TRBD1. Germline V gene sequence: CDR1 SGHAT, CDR2 FQNNGV. This CDR3 spans 16 amino acids. With 5 bases clipped from V and 4 bases from J, the junction kept 7 bases outside the gene matches. The CDR3 spells CASSQGQGARNQPQHF. For the CDR3, the DNA is TGTGCCAGCAGCCAAGGACAGGGGGCAAGGAATCAGCCCCAGCATTTT.

V usage is TRBV28 and J usage is TRBJ2-5; 7 nucleotides line up with TRBD2. This CDR3 is 14 amino acids long. Germline trimming cut 6 bases from V and 2 bases from J; bases unmatched to any gene: 6. CDR1 is MDHEN, CDR2 SYDVKM, per germline. For the CDR3, the DNA is TGTGCCAGCAGGCCCACGGGGGGTCAAGAGACCCAGTACTTC. It yields the protein CASRPTGGQETQYF.

The J gene is TRBJ1-2, the V gene TRBV30; D is uncertain. Germline CDR1 and CDR2: GTSNPN and SVGIG (reference sequence). The CDR3 length is 12 residues. V lost 3 bases and J 4 bases, leaving 9 bases between the germline ends. The CDR3 loop reads CAWSASTYGYTF. In DNA, the CDR3 is TGTGCCTGGAGCGCCAGCACCTATGGCTACACCTTC.

The CDR3 loop is CASRPSGGASPGELFF. CDR3 nucleotides: TGTGCCAGCAGACCTAGCGGGGGGGCCTCCCCCGGGGAGCTGTTTTTT. V gene TRBV6-2 or TRBV6-3 combines with J gene TRBJ2-2; TRBD2 agrees at 12 bases. The CDR3 is made up of 16 amino acids. V gave up 6 bases and J gave up 6 bases; unmatched junction bases: 8. Germline V CDR1 and CDR2: MNHEY, SVGEGT.

This clonotype was recorded many times. The chain carries TRBV5-1 and TRBJ2-1; 7 bases are shared with TRBD2. CDR1 SGHRS and CDR2 YFSETQ come from the germline V gene. The CDR3 is 14 amino acids. Trimming at V came to 3 bases and at J to 0 bases, leaving 0 bases not matched to a gene. The CDR3 spells CASSWGGSYNEQFF. The CDR3 coding sequence is TGCGCCAGCAGCTGGGGGGGCTCCTACAATGAGCAGTTCTTC.

This clonotype was recorded a few times. The DNA for the CDR3 is TGTGCCAGCAGCAAAGGCCAGGGTGAGGGGGCGCGATACGAGCAGTACTTC. Protein sequence: CASSKGQGEGARYEQYF. V gene TRBV6-2 or TRBV6-3 combines with J gene TRBJ2-7, with TRBD1 matching over 7 bases. Unmatched junction bases numbered 18, after V lost 6 bases and J lost 4 bases. This CDR3 region has 17 residues. Germline lookup yields CDR1 MNHEY and CDR2 SVGEGT.

The chain joins TRBV7-2 to TRBJ2-3, with 8 bases matching TRBD2. CDR1 and CDR2 from the germline V gene are SGHTA and FQGNSA. The CDR3 is made up of 16 amino acids. The V and J ends lost 1 base and 1 base, in that order; junction bases with no gene match: 4. In DNA form, the CDR3 reads TGTGCCAGCAGCTTAGGGCTGACTAGCGGCACAGATACGCAGTATTTT. Protein product: CASSLGLTSGTDTQYF.

CDR3 in DNA: TGTGCCAGCAGCGTCGGGACTAGCGGGGGCCAAGAGACCCAGTACTTC. Translation gives CASSVGTSGGQETQYF. This rearrangement joins TRBV7-9 to TRBJ2-5; 14 bases map to TRBD2. Trimming at V came to 5 bases and at J to 1 base, leaving 3 bases not matched to a gene. The CDR3 is 16 residues long. CDR1 is SEHNR, CDR2 FQNEAQ, per germline (reference sequence).

The rearrangement uses TRBV19 and TRBJ1-1, with 10 bases that match TRBD1. This CDR3 is 13 amino acids long. V was clipped by 10 bases and J by 10 bases; unmatched bases: 12. Per the germline V gene, CDR1 is LNHDA and CDR2 is SQIVND (reference sequence). The chain's CDR3 is CATKTGTGEVAFF. DNA for the CDR3: TGTGCCACCAAGACAGGGACAGGGGAAGTAGCTTTCTTT.

This clonotype appeared a few times. The chain has TRBV7-9 and TRBJ1-1; the D is unclear. Germline CDR1 and CDR2: SEHNR and FQNEAQ (reference sequence). With 5 bases removed from V and 7 bases from J, the gap between germline ends came to 11 bases. The CDR3 extends over 12 amino acids. CDR3 residues: CASSHSTDEAFF. The DNA of the CDR3 is TGTGCCAGCAGCCACAGCACGGATGAAGCTTTCTTT.

This clonotype was seen a handful of times. This chain joins TRBV13 and TRBJ2-1; the D gene is possibly TRBD2 (6 bases). Trimming pared 5 bases from V and 6 bases from J, leaving 11 bases between. The CDR3 consists of 13 residues. CDR1 PRHDT and CDR2 FYEKMQ come from the germline V gene (reference sequence). This chain's CDR3 is CASSIPGGNEQFF. The CDR3 nucleotides read TGTGCCAGCAGCATACCCGGGGGCAATGAGCAGTTCTTC.

The rearrangement joins TRBV2 to TRBJ2-1; D ambiguous. Trimming took 8 bases from V and 8 from J, leaving 10 bases between them. Germline lookup yields CDR1 SNHLY and CDR2 FYNNEI. This CDR3 spans 11 amino acids. CDR3 in DNA: TGTGCCAGCGGTACAGAGTATGAGCAGTTCTTC. It yields the protein CASGTEYEQFF.

V and J are TRBV5-6 and TRBJ1-5, with D tentatively TRBD1 (6 bases). From germline, CDR1 is SGHDT and CDR2 YYEEEE. Trimming took 4 bases from V and 1 from J, leaving 15 bases between them. This CDR3 is 16 amino acids long. CDR3 amino acids: CASSILGQQSNQPQHF. DNA of the CDR3: TGTGCCAGCAGCATCTTAGGACAGCAGAGCAATCAGCCCCAGCATTTT.

This clonotype was seen more than once but under ten times. The V gene is TRBV10-3, the J gene TRBJ2-7; 8 bases map to TRBD1. The trim removed 10 bases at V and 3 bases at J, leaving 8 bases unmatched. The length of the CDR3 is 13 residues. Germline V gene sequence: CDR1 ENHRY, CDR2 SYGVKD. The CDR3 reads CATNPTGGYEQYF. In DNA form, the CDR3 reads TGTGCCACAAACCCCACAGGGGGCTACGAGCAGTACTTC.

This clonotype was observed a few times. The CDR3 loop reads CASSLEGGAETQYF. In DNA, the CDR3 is TGTGCCAGCAGCTTAGAGGGGGGAGCGGAGACCCAGTACTTC. This sequence joins TRBV7-9 and TRBJ2-5; D assignment may be TRBD1 or TRBD2 (6 bases each). V was trimmed by 1 base and J by 5 bases, leaving 11 bases between them. CDR1 is SEHNR, CDR2 FQNEAQ, per germline (reference sequence). This CDR3 has 14 amino acids.

The chain is built from TRBV6-1 and TRBJ2-3; 12 positions agree with TRBD2. V dropped 6 bases and J dropped 2; count of bases not matched to a gene: 6. This CDR3 comprises 16 residues. Per germline, CDR1 MNHNS and CDR2 SASEGT. CDR3 DNA sequence: TGTGCCAGCAGCATTGGACTAGCGGGGCCCACAGATACGCAGTATTTT. Protein sequence: CASSIGLAGPTDTQYF.

The V and J genes are TRBV5-4 and TRBJ1-1, with 8 nucleotides matching TRBD1. Germline CDR1 SGHNT, CDR2 YYREEE (reference sequence). This CDR3 region has 14 residues. The J segment lost 6 bases and the V segment lost 5 bases, leaving 9 bases of the junction unmatched. The DNA for the CDR3 is TGTGCCAGCAGTTGGGACAGGTGGGGGTCTGAAGCTTTCTTT. Protein sequence: CASSWDRWGSEAFF.

The rearrangement links TRBV7-9 to TRBJ2-1; 8 positions match TRBD1. In germline, CDR1 is SEHNR, CDR2 FQNEAQ (reference sequence). This CDR3 is 14 amino acids long. V lost 4 bases, J lost 5 bases, and 4 bases stayed unmatched. Here the CDR3 reads CASSSGQENNEQFF. The CDR3 DNA reads as TGTGCCAGCAGCTCGGGACAGGAGAACAATGAGCAGTTCTTC.

This clonotype has more than one count but fewer than ten. V gene TRBV2 combines with J gene TRBJ2-5; TRBD2 matches 12 bases. CDR1 and CDR2 (germline): SNHLY, FYNNEI. V shed 6 bases, J shed 3 bases, and the junction held 5 bases outside the gene matches. This CDR3 is built from 15 residues. CDR3 sequence: CASRPRTSGEETQYF. DNA for the CDR3: TGTGCCAGCAGACCTCGGACTAGCGGGGAAGAGACCCAGTACTTC.

This clonotype was observed a handful of times. The J gene is TRBJ2-7, the V gene TRBV5-1; 9 bases are a match to TRBD1. This CDR3 has 13 residues. Unmatched junction bases numbered 3, after V lost 4 bases and J lost 4 bases. Germline-derived CDR1 and CDR2 are SGHRS and YFSETQ. CDR3 sequence reads: CASSRGTGYEQYV. The DNA of the CDR3 is TGCGCCAGCAGCCGTGGGACAGGGTACGAGCAGTACGTC.

The rearrangement joins TRBV5-4 to TRBJ2-2; D gene ambiguous. CDR3 size: 15 residues. Trimming took 0 bases from V and 0 from J, leaving 6 bases between them. Looked up from germline, CDR1 is SGHNT and CDR2 is YYREEE (reference sequence). In nucleotides, the CDR3 is TGTGCCAGCAGCTTGGGCGCTCCGAACACCGGGGAGCTGTTTTTT. Amino acids: CASSLGAPNTGELFF.

V gene TRBV6-2 or TRBV6-3 combines with J gene TRBJ1-5; D gene ambiguous. Trimming removed 1 base from V and 0 bases from J, with 4 bases in between. CDR3 length: 14 residues. CDR1 is MNHEY, CDR2 SVGEGT, per germline. CDR3 nucleotides: TGTGCCAGCAGTTACTTCTATAGCAATCAGCCCCAGCATTTT. It is translated as CASSYFYSNQPQHF.